The 11 T cell receptor beta chains presented below share a single source sample, sequenced in a study of technical replicates of blood from a handful of donors. This table comes from immunoSEQ multiplex PCR, and its TCRdb copy is limited to in-frame clones, with some not included. The sample records tens of thousands of clones, 95% being singletons. The sequenced sample was T cells isolated from PBMCs. Source of these receptors: a human donor in good health.

The J gene is TRBJ1-2, the V gene TRBV27, with D tentatively TRBD1 (6 bases). Trimming left V 6 bases short and J 2 bases short, with 13 bases between. Germline values: CDR1 MNHEY, CDR2 SMNVEV (reference sequence). The CDR3 extends over 14 amino acids. The CDR3 reads CASRRGGLNYGYTF. The DNA of the CDR3 is TGTGCCAGCAGGAGGGGGGGGCTAAACTATGGCTACACCTTC.

This rearrangement joins TRBV5-6 to TRBJ2-7, with TRBD1 as a possible D gene (5 bases). Germline-derived CDR1 and CDR2 are SGHDT and YYEEEE. Deletions cut 1 base from V and 2 bases from J, with 10 bases between. The CDR3 contains 14 residues. CDR3 sequence: CASSLFGRAYEQYF. In DNA, the CDR3 is TGTGCCAGCAGCTTGTTTGGCAGGGCCTACGAGCAGTACTTC.

This rearrangement joins TRBV28 to TRBJ2-7; TRBD2 matches 11 bases. Germline trimming cut 6 bases from V and 1 base from J; bases unmatched to any gene: 8. The V gene's germline CDR1 is MDHEN and CDR2 SYDVKM. This CDR3 is 16 amino acids long. In DNA, the CDR3 is TGTGCCAGCAGCTCGGGGGGACTAGCGGATTCCTACGAGCAGTACTTC. Translating it yields CASSSGGLADSYEQYF.

This chain links TRBV28 with TRBJ2-7, with D tentatively TRBD2 (5 bases). Germline V gives CDR1 MDHEN, CDR2 SYDVKM. The CDR3 is 13 residues long. Trimming shortened V by 8 bases and J by 0 bases, and 11 bases separated the two germline ends. The CDR3 coding sequence is TGTGCCAGCGATACGGGAAGCTCCTACGAGCAGTACTTC. This encodes CASDTGSSYEQYF.

V usage is TRBV11-2 and J usage is TRBJ2-2, with a tentative D call TRBD1 (5 bases). Germline values: CDR1 SGHAT, CDR2 FQNNGV. V was cut by 0 bases and J by 6 bases, with 14 bases left in between. CDR3 length: 16 residues. Here the CDR3 reads CASSLEVSDIAGELFF. In DNA form, the CDR3 reads TGTGCCAGCAGCTTAGAGGTCTCGGACATCGCCGGGGAGCTGTTTTTT.

The chain uses TRBV4-1 and TRBJ2-1; no firm D call. The V gene lost 6 bases and the J gene lost 0 bases, with 15 bases spanning the gap. In germline, CDR1 is MGHRA, CDR2 YSYEKL. The CDR3 extends over 16 amino acids. CDR3 coding DNA: TGCGCCAGCAGGGCCCTTCTGGCGGCCTCCTACAATGAGCAGTTCTTC. It encodes CASRALLAASYNEQFF.

The rearrangement uses TRBV10-3 and TRBJ1-1; a weak D match, TRBD1 (5 bases). Looked up from germline, CDR1 is ENHRY and CDR2 is SYGVKD. The CDR3 totals 17 residues. Trimming removed 3 bases at V and 1 base at J, with 18 bases between. Here the CDR3 DNA reads TGTGCCATCAGTGAAGCCAGCAGGGTGGGAACGAACACTGAAGCTTTCTTT. It encodes CAISEASRVGTNTEAFF.

Concerning this clone itself: The junction does not match germline at one end; this may be a read error. CDR3 residues: CASSRDRGQGTQYF. The DNA of the CDR3 is TGTGCCAGCAGCCGAGACAGGGGGCAAGGGACCCAGTACTTC. V gene TRBV11-1 combines with J gene TRBJ2-5; 10 positions match TRBD1. CDR1 SGHAT and CDR2 FQDESV come from the germline V gene (reference sequence). The CDR3 has 14 residues. Full variable domain (rest looked up from reference TRBV11-1 and TRBJ2-5): EAEVAQSPRYKITEKSQAVAFWCDPISGHATLYWYRQILGQGPELLVQFQDESVVDDSQLPKDRFSAERLKGVDSTLKIQPAELGDSAMYLCASSRDRGQGTQYFGPGTRLLVL.

The rearrangement joins TRBV7-7 to TRBJ2-6; D ambiguous. CDR3 size: 16 residues. Germline V gives CDR1 SSHAT, CDR2 FNYEAQ (reference sequence). Trimming took 2 bases from V and 0 from J, leaving 8 bases between them. The CDR3 sequence is CASSLSPGSGANVLTF. The CDR3 bases are TGTGCCAGCAGCTTATCCCCCGGCTCTGGGGCCAACGTCCTGACTTTC.

The rearrangement uses TRBV5-5 and TRBJ2-5, with D possibly matching TRBD2 (6 bases). Germline lookup yields CDR1 SGHKS and CDR2 YYEKEE (reference sequence). This CDR3 spans 18 amino acids. The V gene lost 2 bases and the J gene lost 2 bases, with 22 bases spanning the gap. The CDR3 loop is CASSFYVALQRAQETQYF. The CDR3 DNA follows: TGTGCCAGCAGCTTCTATGTCGCTCTTCAGCGGGCACAAGAGACCCAGTACTTC.

This clone has just one count. The rearrangement uses TRBV5-6 and TRBJ2-1, with 7 bases that match TRBD2. Per the germline V gene, CDR1 is SGHDT and CDR2 is YYEEEE. Unmatched junction bases numbered 9, after V lost 0 bases and J lost 15 bases. The CDR3 covers 13 residues. For the CDR3, the DNA is TGTGCCAGCAGCTTGGGGCTAGCGGCGCTTTTGTTCTTC. Translating gives CASSLGLAALLFF.